Following are 30 T cell receptor beta chains from one sample sequenced in a study of blood T cells in healthy people across ages. The authors ran a second PCR of about 6 to 11 cycles using a sample-barcoded 5' primer and a J-beta primer mix. TCRdb independently ran MiXCR on the 5' RACE reads; one entry per CDR3 protein. The sample shows under 2 million distinct CDR3 sequences, about 32% of them seen only once. Sequencing was performed on blood. The origin of the receptors is a young woman in good health.

This chain links TRBV7-9 with TRBJ1-5; no reliable D call. This CDR3 has 15 residues. The V end was cut by 3 bases, the J end by 0 bases, with 9 bases between. Germline-derived CDR1 and CDR2 are SEHNR and FQNEAQ (reference sequence). CDR3 region: CASSFGSSSNQPQHF. CDR3 nucleotides: TGTGCCAGCAGCTTTGGCAGCAGTAGCAATCAGCCCCAGCATTTT. The whole variable domain, filled in from reference TRBV7-9 and TRBJ1-5, reads DTGVSQNPRHKITKRGQNVTFRCDPISEHNRLYWYRQTLGQGPEFLTYFQNEAQLEKSRLLSDRFSAERPKGSFSTLEIQRTEQGDSAMYLCASSFGSSSNQPQHFGDGTRLSIL.

With regard to this clonotype: One junction end does not reproduce the germline sequence, and a read error may be involved. The genes are TRBV5-1 and TRBJ2-5; tentatively, D is TRBD1 or TRBD2 (6 bases each). The end of the DNA fits TRBJ2-7 better, so the J call may be wrong. The CDR3 contains 13 residues. Germline CDR1 reads SGHRS; CDR2 reads YFSETQ. CDR3 sequence reads: CTSSSGASCEQYF. Here the CDR3 DNA reads TGCACCAGCAGCTCGGGGGCCTCCTGCGAGCAGTACTTC.

This clonotype has ten or more counts. The CDR3 spells CASSPGLAGATDTQYF. The CDR3 coding sequence is TGTGCCAGCAGCCCGGGACTAGCGGGAGCCACAGATACGCAGTATTTT. The chain links TRBV7-2 to TRBJ2-3; 14 nucleotides agree with TRBD2. V was clipped by 5 bases and J by 2 bases; unmatched bases: 3. The CDR3 is 16 residues long. Germline values: CDR1 SGHTA, CDR2 FQGNSA.

With respect to this clonotype: Germline and junction disagree at one end, which may indicate a read error. The V and J genes are TRBV6-1 and TRBJ2-5; the D gene is possibly TRBD1 (6 bases). CDR1 MNHNS and CDR2 SASEGT come from the germline V gene. The CDR3 loop spans 15 amino acids. The CDR3 bases are TGTGCCAACAGTGAAAATGGCAGGGGAAGAGAGACCCAGTACTTC. It yields the protein CANSENGRGRETQYF.

V and J are TRBV20-1 and TRBJ2-7, with 12 nucleotides matching TRBD2. With V trimmed by 4 bases and J by 2 bases, 3 bases remained unmatched. This CDR3 has 14 amino acids. Per germline, CDR1 DFQATT and CDR2 SNEGSKA (reference sequence). This chain's CDR3 is CSATRLAGAYEQYF. The CDR3 DNA sequence: TGCAGTGCTACCCGACTAGCGGGAGCCTACGAGCAGTACTTC.

The V gene is TRBV27, the J gene TRBJ2-5, with TRBD1 identical over 9 bases. The J call may be incorrect, as the DNA end agrees better with TRBJ2-7. CDR3 size: 14 residues. The germline V gene encodes CDR1 MNHEY and CDR2 SMNVEV (reference sequence). This chain's CDR3 is CASISRDRVHEQYF. CDR3 sequence (DNA): TGTGCCAGCATCTCCCGGGACAGGGTACACGAGCAGTACTTC.

The sample holds a few counts of this clonotype. The chain couples TRBV27 to TRBJ1-6; weak D call: TRBD1 (6 bases). The CDR3 has 15 residues. With 2 bases removed from V and 6 bases from J, the gap between germline ends came to 11 bases. The germline gives CDR1 MNHEY, CDR2 SMNVEV (reference sequence). The CDR3: CASSLGRGFNSPLHF. In nucleotides, the CDR3 is TGTGCCAGCAGTTTAGGGAGGGGGTTTAATTCACCCCTCCACTTT.

The chain has TRBV6-1 and TRBJ2-7, with 10 bases identical to TRBD1. The CDR3 consists of 14 residues. J was trimmed by 6 bases and V by 7 bases; bases with no gene match: 9. The V gene's germline CDR1 is MNHNS and CDR2 SASEGT. CDR3 nucleotide sequence: TGTGCCAGCACTCCCGGGACAGGGGTTAGCGAGCAGTACTTC. Amino acid sequence: CASTPGTGVSEQYF.

The chain couples TRBV13 to TRBJ2-1; TRBD1 matches at 9 bases. V was pared by 8 bases and J by 0 bases, with 5 bases of the junction left unmatched. The CDR3 length is 15 residues. Looked up from germline, CDR1 is PRHDT and CDR2 is FYEKMQ (reference sequence). CDR3 region: CASGQGMSSYNEQFF. CDR3 bases: TGTGCCAGCGGACAGGGGATGAGCTCCTACAATGAGCAGTTCTTC.

V usage is TRBV28 and J usage is TRBJ2-4, with 10 bases that match TRBD1. CDR1 MDHEN and CDR2 SYDVKM come from the germline V gene. The CDR3 consists of 15 residues. The V and J ends lost 8 bases and 0 bases, in that order; junction bases with no gene match: 4. The CDR3 region has the DNA TGTGCCAGCTTCGGGACAGGGGTAGCCAAAAACATTCAGTACTTC. It specifies CASFGTGVAKNIQYF. Supplemented by reference TRBV28 and TRBJ2-4, the full variable domain reads DVKVTQSSRYLVKRTGEKVFLECVQDMDHENMFWYRQDPGLGLRLIYFSYDVKMKEKGDIPEGYSVSREKKERFSLILESASTNQTSMYLCASFGTGVAKNIQYFGAGTRLSVL.

This clonotype has just a few counts. The gene calls are TRBV7-2 and TRBJ2-7, with 7 nucleotides matching TRBD2. The germline V gene encodes CDR1 SGHTA and CDR2 FQGNSA. The V and J ends lost 5 bases and 0 bases, in that order; junction bases with no gene match: 7. The CDR3 is 15 residues long. In DNA, the CDR3 is TGTGCCAGCAGCCCCAGGAGCGGGACCTCCTACGAGCAGTACTTC. Translation: CASSPRSGTSYEQYF.

This clonotype was observed once. This chain connects TRBV5-6 to TRBJ2-3; D call uncertain. CDR1 is SGHDT and CDR2 is YYEEEE in the germline V gene. The V and J ends lost 0 bases and 7 bases respectively, with 9 bases between them. This CDR3 region has 13 residues. The CDR3 sequence: CASSLGARNTQYF. The CDR3 nucleotides read TGTGCCAGCAGCTTGGGGGCCCGAAATACGCAGTATTTT.

V is TRBV10-3 and J is TRBJ2-7; D perhaps matches TRBD2 (6 bases). Trimming pared 5 bases from V and 4 bases from J, leaving 15 bases between. The CDR3 length is 14 residues. Per the germline V gene, CDR1 is ENHRY and CDR2 is SYGVKD. The CDR3 sequence: CAISSGRAGYEQYF. Written as DNA, the CDR3 is TGTGCCATCAGTTCGGGCAGGGCGGGATACGAGCAGTACTTC.

This chain uses TRBV20-1 with TRBJ1-6, with TRBD1 matching 9 bases. V lost 2 bases, J lost 5 bases, and 4 bases stayed unmatched. This CDR3 comprises 15 residues. Germline V gives CDR1 DFQATT, CDR2 SNEGSKA (reference sequence). The CDR3, as DNA: TGCAGTGCTAGAAGAAGGACAGGGGATAATTCACCCCTCCACTTT. The encoded protein is CSARRRTGDNSPLHF.

This clonotype was observed a handful of times. The V gene is TRBV12-3 or TRBV12-4, the J gene TRBJ2-1, with D perhaps TRBD2 (5 bases). Deletions cut 6 bases from V and 0 bases from J, with 12 bases between. This CDR3 has 15 amino acids. DNA of the CDR3: TGTGCCAGCAGCCGCGGACGGGACTCCTACAATGAGCAGTTCTTC. Translating it yields CASSRGRDSYNEQFF.

The table lists this clonotype with a count of one. The chain uses TRBV20-1 and TRBJ2-1; TRBD2 aligns across 10 bases. The CDR3 spans 16 residues. The germline V gene encodes CDR1 DFQATT and CDR2 SNEGSKA (reference sequence). Trimming took 5 bases from V and 0 from J; bases not matched to a gene: 7. Here the CDR3 reads CSARLASGGSYNEQFF. The DNA for the CDR3 is TGCAGTGCTCGTCTGGCTAGCGGGGGCTCCTACAATGAGCAGTTCTTC.

This clonotype appeared a few times. The chain recombines TRBV5-1 with TRBJ2-1; TRBD2 matches at 15 bases. Germline CDR1 and CDR2: SGHRS and YFSETQ. The CDR3 is 24 amino acids. Trimming removed 0 bases from V and 3 bases from J; junction bases left unmatched: 22. CDR3 sequence: CASSLGGRSSGLAGGKIFYNEQFF. The CDR3 bases are TGCGCCAGCAGCTTGGGAGGGCGGTCTTCCGGACTAGCGGGGGGGAAGATTTTCTACAATGAGCAGTTCTTC. Based on the CDR3 plus reference TRBV5-1 and TRBJ2-1, the full variable domain is KAGVTQTPRYLIKTRGQQVTLSCSPISGHRSVSWYQQTPGQGLQFLFEYFSETQRNKGNFPGRFSGRQFSNSRSEMNVSTLELGDSALYLCASSLGGRSSGLAGGKIFYNEQFFGPGTRLTVL.

The V call is TRBV12-3 or TRBV12-4, the J call TRBJ1-1; D perhaps matches TRBD1 (5 bases). The CDR3 spans 12 residues. Trimming left V 7 bases short and J 4 bases short, with 10 bases between. The CDR3 DNA sequence: TGTGCCAGCAACGACAGAGCCACTGAAGCTTTCTTT. As protein: CASNDRATEAFF.

The J gene is TRBJ2-7, the V gene TRBV4-1; TRBD1 or TRBD2 may be the D gene (5 bases each). This CDR3 has 15 amino acids. V dropped 4 bases and J dropped 5 bases, with 18 bases sitting between them. Per germline, CDR1 MGHRA and CDR2 YSYEKL. The CDR3 protein is CASSRQGSPGDEQYF. CDR3 bases: TGCGCCAGCAGCCGGCAGGGTTCCCCCGGGGACGAGCAGTACTTC.

In this sample, this clonotype turned up many times. V gene TRBV29-1 combines with J gene TRBJ2-6, with D perhaps TRBD1 (6 bases). The germline V and J ends were trimmed by 6 bases and 4 bases, with 16 bases remaining between them. This CDR3 has 15 residues. Germline CDR1 and CDR2: SQVTM and ANQGSEA. CDR3 region: CSVANGQSGANVLTF. The CDR3 DNA is TGCAGCGTGGCTAACGGACAGAGCGGGGCCAACGTCCTGACTTTC.

This clonotype was seen a handful of times. This chain's CDR3 is CASSELSGGPDTQYF. The DNA for the CDR3 is TGTGCCAGCAGTGAATTATCGGGGGGGCCAGATACGCAGTATTTT. The chain is built from TRBV6-1 and TRBJ2-3; TRBD2 aligns across 8 bases. The germline gives CDR1 MNHNS, CDR2 SASEGT. The CDR3 is made up of 15 amino acids. The trim removed 2 bases at V and 4 bases at J, leaving 5 bases unmatched.

A word on this clonotype: As the CDR3 is not closed by the conserved phenylalanine or tryptophan, this likely results from a read error. The chain has TRBV7-6 and TRBJ2-7, with TRBD2 matching over 11 bases. V lost 4 bases, J lost 4 bases, and 3 bases stayed unmatched. Germline CDR1 SGHVS, CDR2 FNYEAQ. There are 14 residues in the CDR3. The DNA for the CDR3 is TGTGCCAGCAGCTCGCTAGCGGGGGGTTACGAGCAGTACTGC. It specifies CASSSLAGGYEQYC.

This clonotype showed up many times. This chain joins TRBV6-5 and TRBJ1-4, with 9 bases identical to TRBD1. V lost 5 bases to trimming and J lost 7 bases; unmatched junction nucleotides: 5. Germline CDR1 MNHEY, CDR2 SVGAGI. The CDR3 runs 14 residues. CDR3 region: CASSRDRAGEKLFF. In nucleotides, the CDR3 is TGTGCCAGCAGTAGGGACAGGGCGGGTGAAAAACTGTTTTTT.

With respect to this clonotype: A read error may be the cause here, since a much bigger clone is one base away. V gene TRBV10-3 combines with J gene TRBJ1-4, with 8 bases matching TRBD1. The CDR3 extends over 14 amino acids. The germline gives CDR1 ENHRY, CDR2 SYGVKD. V gave up 10 bases and J gave up 5 bases; unmatched junction bases: 9. CDR3 in DNA: TGTGCCACCCCAATACAGGGGGGAAATGAAAAACTGTTTTTT. Translating gives CATPIQGGNEKLFF.

This chain connects TRBV28 to TRBJ2-7; either TRBD1 or TRBD2 may fit D (5 bases each). V gave up 2 bases and J gave up 7 bases, with 18 bases separating them. Germline CDR1 and CDR2: MDHEN and SYDVKM. The CDR3 covers 15 residues. The CDR3 DNA is TGTGCCAGCAGTTTAGCTGCCCAGGGATCGGGAGAGCAGTACTTC. Encoded protein: CASSLAAQGSGEQYF.

The CDR3 DNA sequence: TGCGCCAGCAGTGTGAACGGCTACGAGCAGTACTTC. It encodes CASSVNGYEQYF. The chain carries TRBV10-2 and TRBJ2-7, with unresolved D. Trimming removed 4 bases from V and 3 bases from J, with 7 bases in between. Germline CDR1 WSHSY, CDR2 SAAADI. The CDR3 is 12 residues long.

The V gene is TRBV27, the J gene TRBJ1-5, with D unresolved. V was trimmed by 7 bases and J by 0 bases, leaving 13 bases between them. CDR1 is MNHEY, CDR2 SMNVEV, per germline (reference sequence). The CDR3 totals 15 residues. The DNA for the CDR3 is TGTGCCAGCACCCCGAACGGGAATAGCAATCAGCCCCAGCATTTT. Translation: CASTPNGNSNQPQHF.

This clonotype came up a few times. This chain connects TRBV11-2 to TRBJ2-7, with D possibly being TRBD1 (6 bases). The J call is doubtful: the DNA matches TRBJ2-4 better. The CDR3 extends over 16 amino acids. Germline CDR1 and CDR2: SGHAT and FQNNGV. CDR3 sequence (DNA): TGTGCCAGCAGCTATTCCGTCCCGGGACAACTAAACATTCAGTACTTC. Translated, it gives CASSYSVPGQLNIQYF.

The J gene is TRBJ2-7, the V gene TRBV29-1, with 9 nucleotides matching TRBD2. CDR1 and CDR2 (germline): SQVTM, ANQGSEA. The V and J ends lost 7 bases and 3 bases, in that order; junction bases with no gene match: 10. There are 14 residues in the CDR3. In DNA, the CDR3 is TGCAGCGCCTCGGGGGGCGGGGGGGGCTACGAGCAGTACTTC. Translating gives CSASGGGGGYEQYF.

The V call is TRBV27, the J call TRBJ2-7; D is unclear. This CDR3 is built from 14 residues. CDR1 is MNHEY and CDR2 is SMNVEV in the germline V gene (reference sequence). The germline V and J ends were trimmed by 6 bases and 0 bases, with 12 bases remaining between them. The DNA of the CDR3 is TGTGCCAGCAGCCATAGACCAAGCTCCTACGAGCAGTACTTC. Protein product: CASSHRPSSYEQYF.